Listed below are T cell receptor beta chains from one sample, sequenced in a study of prognosis after radiotherapy for stage I lung cancer. MiXCR was run by TCRdb on the multiplex PCR reads, yielding one entry per CDR3 protein. The sample consists of 9,500 to 13,000 distinct CDR3 sequences, roughly 51% of them appearing once. This sample comprised PBMCs, obtained before or after stereotactic body radiation therapy (not recorded which). The receptor set was obtained from a donor aged 50 or older with non-small cell lung cancer. Each CDR3 is given with its conserved first and last residue. Fields, in order: CDR3 protein, CDR3 DNA, V gene, clone size, J gene, D gene, CDR3 length. The D gene is left open where the match is weak. Not every row has a clone size; where given, it reads once, few, many or a size class.

CDR3aa: CASTRWGGGNTEAFF
CDR3nt: TGTGCCAGCACTCGTTGGGGGGGAGGCAACACTGAAGCTTTCTTT
v_gene: TRBV12-3/TRBV12-4
abundance: medium-sized
j_gene: TRBJ1-1
d_gene: NA
len: 15

CDR3aa: CASKGFGGQGSMNTEAFF
CDR3nt: TGTGCCAGTAAGGGTTTCGGGGGACAGGGGTCAATGAACACTGAAGCTTTCTTT
v_gene: TRBV19
abundance: medium-sized
j_gene: TRBJ1-1
d_gene: TRBD1
len: 18

CDR3aa: CASRPRPGLAGQETKYF
CDR3nt: TGTGCCAGCAGACCCCGACCGGGACTAGCGGGCCAAGAGACCAAGTACTTC
v_gene: TRBV11-2
abundance: NA
j_gene: TRBJ2-5
d_gene: TRBD2
len: 17

CDR3aa: CASSYPLGYNSPLHF
CDR3nt: TGTGCCAGCAGTTACCCGTTGGGGTATAATTCACCCCTCCACTTT
v_gene: TRBV6-2/TRBV6-3
abundance: once
j_gene: TRBJ1-6
d_gene: NA
len: 15

CDR3aa: CASSLDRGASRAFF
CDR3nt: TGTGCCAGCAGCCTAGACAGGGGGGCTTCACGAGCTTTCTTT
v_gene: TRBV7-8
abundance: many
j_gene: TRBJ1-1
d_gene: TRBD1
len: 14

CDR3aa: CASSEFGRANEKLFF
CDR3nt: TGTGCCAGCAGTGAATTCGGTCGAGCAAATGAAAAACTGTTTTTT
v_gene: TRBV25-1
abundance: medium-sized
j_gene: TRBJ1-4
d_gene: NA
len: 15

CDR3aa: CASRASGRNTGELFF
CDR3nt: TGTGCCAGCAGGGCTAGCGGGAGGAACACCGGGGAGCTGTTTTTT
v_gene: TRBV12-3/TRBV12-4
abundance: NA
j_gene: TRBJ2-2
d_gene: TRBD2
len: 15

CDR3aa: CSARRGGETHNF
CDR3nt: TGCAGTGCTCGCAGAGGTGGAGAGACCCATAACTTC
v_gene: TRBV20-1
abundance: NA
j_gene: TRBJ2-5
d_gene: NA
len: 12

CDR3aa: CASSPRTGIGDEQYF
CDR3nt: TGTGCCAGTAGTCCCCGGACAGGGATAGGGGACGAGCAGTACTTC
v_gene: TRBV19
abundance: NA
j_gene: TRBJ2-7
d_gene: TRBD1
len: 15

CDR3aa: CASSYSWSGQGADGYTF
CDR3nt: TGTGCCAGCAGTTACTCATGGTCGGGACAGGGGGCCGATGGCTACACCTTC
v_gene: TRBV6-5
abundance: NA
j_gene: TRBJ1-2
d_gene: TRBD1
len: 17

CDR3aa: CASSMNTGELFF
CDR3nt: TGTGCCAGTAGTATGAACACCGGGGAGCTGTTCTTT
v_gene: TRBV19
abundance: NA
j_gene: TRBJ2-2
d_gene: NA
len: 12

CDR3aa: CSVASGQGNHGYTF
CDR3nt: TGCAGCGTCGCTTCGGGACAGGGTAACCATGGCTACACCTTC
v_gene: TRBV29-1
abundance: many
j_gene: TRBJ1-2
d_gene: TRBD1
len: 14

CDR3aa: CASSPVAYEQYF
CDR3nt: TGTGCCAGCTCACCTGTAGCTTACGAGCAGTACTTC
v_gene: TRBV18
abundance: NA
j_gene: TRBJ2-7
d_gene: NA
len: 12

CDR3aa: CASSTGNWNSPLHF
CDR3nt: TGTGCCAGCAGTACAGGGAATTGGAATTCACCCCTCCACTTT
v_gene: TRBV12-3/TRBV12-4
abundance: NA
j_gene: TRBJ1-6
d_gene: NA
len: 14

CDR3aa: CAISGKGELDEQYF
CDR3nt: TGTGCCATCAGTGGGAAGGGGGAGCTTGACGAGCAGTACTTC
v_gene: TRBV10-3
abundance: NA
j_gene: TRBJ2-7
d_gene: NA
len: 14

CDR3aa: CASSLAWTGTGYTF
CDR3nt: TGTGCCAGCAGCTTAGCCTGGACAGGGACTGGCTACACCTTC
v_gene: TRBV11-2
abundance: NA
j_gene: TRBJ1-2
d_gene: TRBD1
len: 14

CDR3aa: CASSLLGPYVANVLTF
CDR3nt: TGTGCCAGCAGTTTATTGGGGCCCTACGTGGCCAACGTCCTGACTTTC
v_gene: TRBV28
abundance: NA
j_gene: TRBJ2-6
d_gene: NA
len: 16

CDR3aa: CASSVTGTPPWEEQFF
CDR3nt: TGTGCCAGCAGCGTCACCGGGACGCCGCCTTGGGAAGAGCAGTTCTTC
v_gene: TRBV9
abundance: NA
j_gene: TRBJ2-1
d_gene: NA
len: 16

CDR3aa: CASAGGYQETQYF
CDR3nt: TGTGCCAGCGCTGGGGGGTACCAAGAGACCCAGTACTTC
v_gene: TRBV28
abundance: NA
j_gene: TRBJ2-5
d_gene: NA
len: 13

CDR3aa: CASSPTGLATWELFF
CDR3nt: TGTGCCAGTAGCCCTACGGGGCTGGCCACCTGGGAGCTGTTTTTT
v_gene: TRBV19
abundance: NA
j_gene: TRBJ2-2
d_gene: NA
len: 15

CDR3aa: CASIWGGRRNEQFF
CDR3nt: TGTGCCAGCATTTGGGGCGGGAGGAGAAATGAGCAGTTCTTC
v_gene: TRBV12-3/TRBV12-4
abundance: NA
j_gene: TRBJ2-1
d_gene: TRBD2
len: 14

CDR3aa: CASSASGITYEQYF
CDR3nt: TGTGCCAGCAGTGCCAGCGGGATTACCTACGAGCAGTACTTC
v_gene: TRBV6-1
abundance: NA
j_gene: TRBJ2-7
d_gene: TRBD2
len: 14

CDR3aa: CASSQGSAQGLYYGYTF
CDR3nt: TGTGCCAGCAGCCAAGGGTCAGCCCAGGGGTTATACTATGGCTACACCTTC
v_gene: TRBV3-1
abundance: NA
j_gene: TRBJ1-2
d_gene: NA
len: 17

CDR3aa: CASSLWGQGLLEQFF
CDR3nt: TGTGCCAGCAGTTTATGGGGACAAGGACTTCTGGAGCAGTTCTTC
v_gene: TRBV28
abundance: medium-sized
j_gene: TRBJ2-1
d_gene: NA
len: 15

CDR3aa: CASSQGTYGYTF
CDR3nt: TGTGCCAGCAGCCAAGGGACCTATGGCTACACCTTC
v_gene: TRBV3-1
abundance: many
j_gene: TRBJ1-2
d_gene: NA
len: 12

CDR3aa: CASSLTPGVQPQHF
CDR3nt: TGTGCCAGCAGCTTGACCCCCGGGGTTCAGCCCCAGCATTTT
v_gene: TRBV5-8
abundance: NA
j_gene: TRBJ1-5
d_gene: NA
len: 14

CDR3aa: CASSDVRTVYNEQFF
CDR3nt: TGTGCCAGCAGCGACGTAAGGACAGTCTACAATGAGCAGTTCTTC
v_gene: TRBV27
abundance: NA
j_gene: TRBJ2-1
d_gene: NA
len: 15

CDR3aa: CASSRGPSQETQYF
CDR3nt: TGTGCCAGCAGCCGAGGACCGTCACAAGAGACCCAGTACTTC
v_gene: TRBV14
abundance: many
j_gene: TRBJ2-5
d_gene: NA
len: 14

CDR3aa: CASSLGRGNQPQHF
CDR3nt: TGTGCCAGCAGCTTAGGGAGGGGCAATCAGCCCCAGCATTTT
v_gene: TRBV7-9
abundance: many
j_gene: TRBJ1-5
d_gene: NA
len: 14